A selection of T cell receptor beta chains follows, all from one sample in a study of blood T cell repertoires in COVID-19. Data came from immunoSEQ multiplex PCR; TCRdb stores just in-frame clones and leaves some out. The sample lists 300,000 to 400,000 clones, roughly 88% occurring once. The specimen sequenced was PBMCs or T cells enriched from blood (not recorded which). The receptor source for this set is a woman aged 30 to 39 with acute COVID-19. Both conserved end residues are part of each CDR3. D genes are given only for firm matches. Only part of the rows carry a size: once, few, many, or a class if the clone is expanded.

TRBJ1-1 TRBV27 TRBD1 - CASSLHGTGGMNTEAFF TGTGCCAGCAGTTTACATGGCACAGGGGGAATGAACACTGAAGCTTTCTTT
TRBJ2-2 TRBV7-3 - - CASSLTGQGTGELFF TGTGCCAGCAGCTTAACGGGGCAGGGGACCGGGGAGCTGTTTTTT
TRBJ2-7 TRBV19 - - CASSTSSGTAYEQYF TGTGCCAGTAGTACATCATCCGGGACTGCCTACGAGCAGTACTTC
TRBJ2-1 TRBV9 TRBD2 - CASNRLAGTYNEQFF TGTGCCAGCAACCGGCTAGCGGGGACCTACAATGAGCAGTTCTTC
TRBJ2-7 TRBV7-2 - - CASSLAGRGTYEQYF TGTGCCAGCAGCTTAGCGGGCAGGGGAACCTACGAGCAGTACTTC
TRBJ1-2 TRBV7-9 - - CASSHKRGRGPDGYTF TGTGCCAGCAGCCATAAGCGGGGCAGGGGTCCGGATGGCTACACCTTC
TRBJ1-2 TRBV10-2 - - CASSMTQGSYGYTF TGCGCCAGCAGTATGACACAGGGCTCCTATGGCTACACCTTC
TRBJ2-3 TRBV5-4 - - CASSLGYSWRPDTQYF TGTGCCAGCAGCTTGGGGTACAGCTGGAGGCCAGATACGCAGTATTTT
TRBJ1-2 TRBV24-1 TRBD1 - CATSDSSGGGYTF TGTGCCACCAGTGATTCGTCAGGGGGTGGCTACACCTTC
TRBJ1-1 TRBV5-1 - - CASSSGGLSNTEAFF TGCGCCAGCAGCTCGGGGGGACTCTCGAACACTGAAGCTTTCTTT
TRBJ2-7 TRBV7-2 TRBD1 - CASSLDRGSYEQYF TGTGCCAGCAGCTTAGACAGGGGCTCCTACGAGCAGTACTTC
TRBJ2-3 TRBV21-1 - - CASSTLGTGTGPDTQYF TGTGCCAGCAGCACCCTAGGGACAGGGACGGGCCCAGATACGCAGTATTTT
TRBJ1-1 TRBV5-1 - - CASSFGQTNTEAFF TGCGCCAGCAGCTTCGGACAGACGAACACTGAAGCTTTCTTT
TRBJ1-6 TRBV18 TRBD1 - CASSPSGGLDSPLHF TGTGCCAGCTCACCTTCAGGGGGGCTTGATTCACCCCTCCACTTT
TRBJ2-7 TRBV29-1 TRBD1 - CSVEERGTGLYEQYF TGCAGCGTTGAAGAGCGGGGGACAGGGTTGTACGAGCAGTACTTC
TRBJ2-2 TRBV2 TRBD1 - CASSRQGYANTGELFF TGTGCCAGCAGTAGACAGGGGTACGCGAACACCGGGGAGCTGTTTTTT
TRBJ1-1 TRBV12-3/TRBV12-4 - few CASSSQILTGAFF TGTGCCAGCAGTTCCCAAATACTAACAGGAGCTTTCTTT
TRBJ1-4 TRBV4-1 - - CASSPDVRGAVRGEKLFF TGCGCCAGCAGCCCAGACGTACGGGGCGCGGTCCGGGGGGAAAAACTGTTTTTT
TRBJ1-1 TRBV6-5 TRBD1 many CASNNPGTANTEAFF TGTGCCAGCAACAATCCCGGGACAGCGAACACTGAAGCTTTCTTT
TRBJ2-2 TRBV24-1 TRBD1 - CATRSGTGGTGELFF TGTGCCACCAGATCCGGGACAGGGGGCACCGGGGAGCTGTTTTTT
TRBJ2-3 TRBV7-8 - - CASSLAAPSTDTQYF TGTGCCAGCAGCTTAGCGGCACCTAGCACAGATACGCAGTATTTT
TRBJ1-2 TRBV4-2 TRBD1 - CASSLSGGEDYGYTF TGTGCCAGCAGCCTCTCAGGGGGCGAGGACTATGGCTACACCTTC
TRBJ2-7 TRBV7-2 - - CASSLDPTASYEQYF TGTGCCAGCAGCTTAGATCCTACAGCTTCCTACGAGCAGTACTTC
TRBJ1-2 TRBV5-1 - - CASSWNRDTGGYTF TGCGCCAGCAGCTGGAACCGGGACACGGGAGGCTACACCTTC
TRBJ2-3 TRBV5-1 TRBD1 once CASSLGQGEITDTQYF TGCGCCAGCAGCTTGGGGCAGGGGGAGATCACAGATACGCAGTATTTT
TRBJ2-6 TRBV2 - - CASSDGWGPGANVLTF TGTGCCAGCAGTGACGGGTGGGGGCCTGGGGCCAACGTCCTGACTTTC
TRBJ2-7 TRBV10-3 TRBD1 - CAISGGTGAYEQYF TGTGCCATCAGTGGTGGGACAGGGGCATACGAGCAGTACTTC
TRBJ2-7 TRBV24-1 - - CATSDPQQGLQYF TGTGCCACCAGTGATCCCCAACAGGGATTGCAGTACTTC
TRBJ1-2 TRBV3-1/TRBV3-2 - - CASSQSRYGYTF TGTGCCAGCAGCCAAAGCAGGTATGGCTACACCTTC
TRBJ2-7 TRBV4-1 TRBD1 few CASSPGTDYEQYF TGCGCCAGCAGCCCCGGGACAGACTACGAGCAGTACTTC
TRBJ2-7 TRBV30 TRBD1 - CAWSDRGNEQYF TGTGCCTGGAGTGACAGGGGAAACGAGCAGTACTTC
TRBJ2-2 TRBV19 - - CASTPKGGSNTGELFF TGTGCCAGTACTCCTAAAGGGGGTTCGAACACCGGGGAGCTGTTTTTT
TRBJ2-7 TRBV13 - - CASSRRDLNYEQYF TGTGCCAGCAGTCGCCGGGACTTGAACTACGAGCAGTACTTC
TRBJ2-7 TRBV6-2/TRBV6-3 - - CASSYSTSGWGEQYF TGTGCCAGCAGTTACTCGACGAGCGGGTGGGGTGAGCAGTACTTC
TRBJ1-2 TRBV20-1 - - CSAGQGYGYTF TGCAGTGCAGGGCAGGGGTATGGCTACACCTTC
TRBJ1-6 TRBV7-9 - - CASSSTGNSPLHF TGTGCCAGCAGCTCAACAGGGAATTCACCCCTCCACTTT
TRBJ2-7 TRBV6-5 - - CASMTAYEQYF TGTGCCAGCATGACAGCCTACGAGCAGTACTTC
TRBJ1-5 TRBV19 TRBD1 once CASSVGQGFHQPQHF TGTGCCAGTAGTGTTGGACAGGGCTTCCATCAGCCCCAGCATTTT
TRBJ2-7 TRBV2 - - CASTGPYEQYF TGTGCCAGCACAGGGCCCTACGAGCAGTACTTC
TRBJ2-5 TRBV5-4 - once CASSGGTAQETQYF TGTGCCAGCAGCGGCGGGACAGCTCAAGAGACCCAGTACTTC
TRBJ2-7 TRBV7-3 - - CASSTGHSYEQYF TGTGCCAGCAGCACCGGACACTCCTACGAGCAGTACTTC
TRBJ2-3 TRBV3-1/TRBV3-2 TRBD2 - CASSPTPLSSGDRRGTQYF TGTGCCAGCAGCCCAACCCCCCTTTCTAGCGGGGACCGGAGAGGTACGCAGTATTTT
TRBJ2-1 TRBV11-2 - - CASSFSGAEQFF TGTGCCAGCAGCTTTTCAGGGGCAGAGCAGTTCTTC
TRBJ1-3 TRBV7-9 - once CASSFRDSNTIYF TGTGCCAGCAGCTTCCGGGACTCTAACACCATATATTTT
TRBJ2-7 TRBV3-1/TRBV3-2 TRBD1 - CASSQGLRTGGYEQYF TGTGCCAGCAGCCAAGGGTTGAGGACAGGGGGATACGAGCAGTACTTC
TRBJ1-3 TRBV6-5 - - CASSPQMASGNTIYF TGTGCCAGCAGCCCCCAAATGGCCTCTGGAAACACCATATATTTT
TRBJ1-1 TRBV19 - - CASSILLRDTEAFF TGTGCCAGTAGTATACTACTCAGGGACACTGAAGCTTTCTTT
TRBJ2-7 TRBV7-3 - - CASSLTGGRVDEQYF TGTGCCAGCAGCTTAACTGGAGGGCGCGTGGACGAGCAGTACTTC
TRBJ1-3 TRBV5-6 TRBD1 once CASSFQGATGNTIYF TGTGCCAGCAGCTTCCAGGGGGCGACTGGAAACACCATATATTTT
TRBJ1-1 TRBV13 TRBD1 - CASSLWTGGNTEAFF TGTGCCAGCAGCCTATGGACAGGGGGAAACACTGAAGCTTTCTTT
TRBJ2-7 TRBV5-1 - - CASSFTGSSYEQYF TGCGCCAGCAGCTTTACAGGGAGCTCCTACGAGCAGTACTTC
TRBJ2-1 TRBV12-2 - - CASRLGTSGVANEQFF TGTGCAAGTCGCTTAGGGACTAGCGGTGTGGCGAATGAGCAGTTCTTC
TRBJ1-5 TRBV11-3 TRBD1 - CASSGTGYGQPQHF TGTGCCAGCAGCGGGACAGGGTATGGTCAGCCCCAGCATTTT
TRBJ2-7 TRBV5-6 TRBD1 - CASSPRGQLEYF TGTGCCAGCAGCCCCCGGGGACAGTTAGAGTACTTC
TRBJ1-6 TRBV7-8 - - CASSSTPYGGNSPLHF TGTGCCAGCAGCTCGACACCTTACGGTGGTAATTCACCCCTCCACTTT
TRBJ1-2 TRBV7-3 - - CASSLEPGLNYGYTF TGTGCCAGCAGCTTAGAGCCAGGACTCAACTATGGCTACACCTTC
TRBJ1-1 TRBV29-1 TRBD1 - CSVRGQGLSSNTEAFF TGCAGCGTCCGTGGACAGGGTCTTTCGTCAAACACTGAAGCTTTCTTT
TRBJ2-7 TRBV2 - - CASSELVVAYEQYF TGTGCCAGCAGTGAATTAGTGGTTGCCTACGAGCAGTACTTC
TRBJ1-6 TRBV2 TRBD1 - CASSGVTGGADSPLHF TGTGCCAGCAGCGGCGTGACAGGGGGCGCCGATTCACCCCTCCACTTT
TRBJ2-7 TRBV6-5 - - CASSSRDSHYEQYF TGTGCCAGCAGTTCCCGGGACTCCCACTACGAGCAGTACTTC